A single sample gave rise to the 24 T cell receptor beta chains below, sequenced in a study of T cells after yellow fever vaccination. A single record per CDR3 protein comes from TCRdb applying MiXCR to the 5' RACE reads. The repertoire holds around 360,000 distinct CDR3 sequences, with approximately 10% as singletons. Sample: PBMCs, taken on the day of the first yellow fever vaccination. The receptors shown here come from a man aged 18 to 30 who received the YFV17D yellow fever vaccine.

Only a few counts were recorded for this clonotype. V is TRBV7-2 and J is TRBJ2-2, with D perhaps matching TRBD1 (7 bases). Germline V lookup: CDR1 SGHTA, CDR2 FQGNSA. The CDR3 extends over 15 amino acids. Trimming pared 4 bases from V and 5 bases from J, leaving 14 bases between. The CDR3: CASSYETGRTGELFF. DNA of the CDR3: TGTGCCAGCAGCTACGAGACAGGGAGGACCGGGGAGCTGTTTTTT. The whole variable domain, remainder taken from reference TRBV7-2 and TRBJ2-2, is GAGVSQSPSNKVTEKGKDVELRCDPISGHTALYWYRQSLGQGLEFLIYFQGNSAPDKSGLPSDRFSAERTGGSVSTLTIQRTQQEDSAVYLCASSYETGRTGELFFGEGSRLTVL.

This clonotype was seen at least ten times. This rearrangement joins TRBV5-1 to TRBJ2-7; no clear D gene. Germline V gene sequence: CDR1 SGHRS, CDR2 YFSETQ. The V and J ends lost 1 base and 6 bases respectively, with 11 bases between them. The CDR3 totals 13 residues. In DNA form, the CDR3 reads TGCGCCAGCAGCTTGCTAAGTGCTACCGAGCAGTACGTC. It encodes CASSLLSATEQYV.

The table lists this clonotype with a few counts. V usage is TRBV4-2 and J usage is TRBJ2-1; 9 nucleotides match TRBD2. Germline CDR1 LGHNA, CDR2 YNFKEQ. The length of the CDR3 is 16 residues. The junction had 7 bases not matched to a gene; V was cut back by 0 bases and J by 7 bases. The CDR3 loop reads CASSQEGLAGQNEQFF. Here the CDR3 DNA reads TGTGCCAGCAGCCAAGAGGGGCTAGCGGGACAAAATGAGCAGTTCTTC.

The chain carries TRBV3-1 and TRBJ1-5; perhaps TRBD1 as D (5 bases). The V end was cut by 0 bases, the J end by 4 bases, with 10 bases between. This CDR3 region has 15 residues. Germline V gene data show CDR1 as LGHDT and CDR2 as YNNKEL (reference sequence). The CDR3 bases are TGTGCCAGCAGCCAAGACACAGGACCAAATCAGCCCCAGCATTTT. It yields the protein CASSQDTGPNQPQHF.

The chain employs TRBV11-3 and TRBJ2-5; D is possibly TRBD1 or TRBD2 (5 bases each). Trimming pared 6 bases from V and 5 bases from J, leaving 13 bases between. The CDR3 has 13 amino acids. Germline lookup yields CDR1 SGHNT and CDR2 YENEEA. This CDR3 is CASSTGTGETQYF. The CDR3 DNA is TGTGCCAGCAGTACCGGGACGGGGGAGACCCAGTACTTC.

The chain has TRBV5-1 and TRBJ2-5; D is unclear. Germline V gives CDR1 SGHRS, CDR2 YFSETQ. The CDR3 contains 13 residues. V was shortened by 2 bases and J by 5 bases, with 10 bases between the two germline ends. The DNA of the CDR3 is TGCGCCAGCAGCTTTACTCCCCCCGAGACCCAGTACTTC. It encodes CASSFTPPETQYF.

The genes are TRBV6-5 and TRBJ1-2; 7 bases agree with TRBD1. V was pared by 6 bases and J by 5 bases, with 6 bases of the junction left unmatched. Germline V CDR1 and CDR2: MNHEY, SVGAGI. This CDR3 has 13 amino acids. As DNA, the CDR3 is TGTGCCAGCAGGACAGGGTTCATGTATGGCTACACCTTC. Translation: CASRTGFMYGYTF.

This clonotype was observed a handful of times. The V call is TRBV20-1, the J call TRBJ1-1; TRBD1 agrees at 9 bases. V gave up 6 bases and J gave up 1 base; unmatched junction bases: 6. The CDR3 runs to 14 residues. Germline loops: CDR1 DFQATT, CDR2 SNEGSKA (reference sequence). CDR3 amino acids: CSARDRVENTEAFF. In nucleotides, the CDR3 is TGCAGTGCCAGGGACAGGGTGGAGAACACTGAAGCTTTCTTT.

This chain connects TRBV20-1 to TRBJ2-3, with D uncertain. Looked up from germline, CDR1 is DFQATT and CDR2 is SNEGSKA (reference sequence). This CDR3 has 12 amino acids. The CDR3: CSTSGPTDTQYF. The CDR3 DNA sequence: TGCAGCACCTCGGGCCCCACAGATACGCAGTATTTT.

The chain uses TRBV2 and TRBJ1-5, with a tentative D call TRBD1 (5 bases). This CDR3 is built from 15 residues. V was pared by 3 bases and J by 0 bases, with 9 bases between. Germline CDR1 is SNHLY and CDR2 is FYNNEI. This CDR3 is CASSEGQGSNQPQHF. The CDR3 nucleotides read TGTGCCAGCAGTGAGGGTCAGGGTAGCAATCAGCCCCAGCATTTT.

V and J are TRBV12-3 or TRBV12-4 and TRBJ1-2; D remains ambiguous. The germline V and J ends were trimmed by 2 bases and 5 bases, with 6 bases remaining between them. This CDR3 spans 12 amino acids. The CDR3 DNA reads TGTGCCAGCAGTTTACGTCCATATGGCTACACCTTC. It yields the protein CASSLRPYGYTF.

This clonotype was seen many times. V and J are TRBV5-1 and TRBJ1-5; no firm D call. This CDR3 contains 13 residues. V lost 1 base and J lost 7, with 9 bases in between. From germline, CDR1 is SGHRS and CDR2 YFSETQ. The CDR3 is CASSLIGNQPQHF. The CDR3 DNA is TGCGCCAGCAGCTTGATAGGGAACCAGCCCCAGCATTTT.

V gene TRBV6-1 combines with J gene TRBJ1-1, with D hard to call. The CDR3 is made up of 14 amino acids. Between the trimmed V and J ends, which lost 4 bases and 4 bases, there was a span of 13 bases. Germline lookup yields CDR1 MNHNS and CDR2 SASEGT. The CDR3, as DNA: TGTGCCAGCAGTGTCCGCGGGTCGGCCACTGAAGCTTTCTTT. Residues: CASSVRGSATEAFF.

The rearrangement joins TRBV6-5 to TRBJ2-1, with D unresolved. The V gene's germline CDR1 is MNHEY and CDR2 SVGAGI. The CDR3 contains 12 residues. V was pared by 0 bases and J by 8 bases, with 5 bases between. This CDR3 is CASSYSWHEQFF. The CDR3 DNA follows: TGTGCCAGCAGTTACTCGTGGCATGAGCAGTTCTTC.

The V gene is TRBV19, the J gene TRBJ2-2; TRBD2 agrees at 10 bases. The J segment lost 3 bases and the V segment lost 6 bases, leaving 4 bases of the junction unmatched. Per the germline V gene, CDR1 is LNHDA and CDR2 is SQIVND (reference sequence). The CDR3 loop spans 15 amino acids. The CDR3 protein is CASSPTSGYTGELFF. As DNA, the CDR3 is TGTGCCAGTAGCCCGACTAGCGGGTACACCGGGGAGCTGTTTTTT. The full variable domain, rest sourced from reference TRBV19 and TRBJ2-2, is DGGITQSPKYLFRKEGQNVTLSCEQNLNHDAMYWYRQDPGQGLRLIYYSQIVNDFQKGDIAEGYSVSREKKESFPLTVTSAQKNPTAFYLCASSPTSGYTGELFFGEGSRLTVL.

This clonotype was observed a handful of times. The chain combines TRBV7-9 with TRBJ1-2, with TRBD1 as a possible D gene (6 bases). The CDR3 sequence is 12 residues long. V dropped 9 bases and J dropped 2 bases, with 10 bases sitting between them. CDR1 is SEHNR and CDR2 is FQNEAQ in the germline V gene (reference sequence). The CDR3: CASAGQNYGYTF. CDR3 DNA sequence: TGTGCCAGTGCGGGACAAAACTATGGCTACACCTTC.

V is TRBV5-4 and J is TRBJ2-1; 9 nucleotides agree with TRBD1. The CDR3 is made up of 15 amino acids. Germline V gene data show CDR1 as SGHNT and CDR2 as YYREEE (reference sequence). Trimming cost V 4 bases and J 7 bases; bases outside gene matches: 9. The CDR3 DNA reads TGTGCCAGCAGCGACTCTTACAGGGGGCGAAATGAGCAGTTCTTC. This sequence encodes CASSDSYRGRNEQFF.

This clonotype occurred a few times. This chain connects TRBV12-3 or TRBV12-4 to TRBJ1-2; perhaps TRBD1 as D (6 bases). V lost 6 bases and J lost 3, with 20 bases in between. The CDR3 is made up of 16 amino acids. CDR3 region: CASRIGGGAPDYGYTF. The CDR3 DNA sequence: TGTGCCAGCAGAATAGGGGGGGGCGCCCCCGACTATGGCTACACCTTC.

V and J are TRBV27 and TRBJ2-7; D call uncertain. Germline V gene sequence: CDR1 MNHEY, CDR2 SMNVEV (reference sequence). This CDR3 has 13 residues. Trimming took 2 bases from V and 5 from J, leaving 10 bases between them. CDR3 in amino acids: CASSLHPLHEQYF. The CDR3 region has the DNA TGTGCCAGCAGTTTACATCCCCTCCACGAGCAGTACTTC.

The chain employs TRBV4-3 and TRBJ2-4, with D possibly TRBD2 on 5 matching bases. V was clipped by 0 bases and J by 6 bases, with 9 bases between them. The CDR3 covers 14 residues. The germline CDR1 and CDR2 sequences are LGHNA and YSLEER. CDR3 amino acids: CASSQDGVGNIQYF. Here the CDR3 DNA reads TGCGCCAGCAGCCAAGACGGGGTAGGAAACATTCAGTACTTC.

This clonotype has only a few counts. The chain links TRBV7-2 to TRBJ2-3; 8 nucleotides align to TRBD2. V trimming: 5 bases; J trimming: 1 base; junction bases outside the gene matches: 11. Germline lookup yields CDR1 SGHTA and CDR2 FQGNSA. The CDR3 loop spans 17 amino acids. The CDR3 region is CASSPFGGAGGTDTQYF. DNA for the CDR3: TGTGCCAGCAGCCCGTTCGGAGGAGCGGGAGGCACAGATACGCAGTATTTT.

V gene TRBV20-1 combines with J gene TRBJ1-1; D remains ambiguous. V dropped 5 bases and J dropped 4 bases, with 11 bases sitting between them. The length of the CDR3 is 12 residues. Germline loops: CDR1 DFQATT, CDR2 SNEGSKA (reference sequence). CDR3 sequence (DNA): TGCAGTGCTGCGTTCGGTGGCACTGAAGCTTTCTTT. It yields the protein CSAAFGGTEAFF.

DNA for the CDR3: TGTGCCAGCAGTTACTCGATCTCAGGACGGCCATTTGAAGCTTTCTTT. Translating gives CASSYSISGRPFEAFF. The J gene is TRBJ1-1, the V gene TRBV6-5; the D is unclear. V was clipped by 0 bases and J by 7 bases, with 18 bases between them. The CDR3 has 16 residues. Germline V gene sequence: CDR1 MNHEY, CDR2 SVGAGI.

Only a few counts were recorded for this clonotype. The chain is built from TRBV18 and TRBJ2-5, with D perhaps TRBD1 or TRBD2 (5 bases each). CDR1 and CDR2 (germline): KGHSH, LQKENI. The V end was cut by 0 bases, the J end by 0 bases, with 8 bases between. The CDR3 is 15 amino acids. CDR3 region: CASSPPGRDQETQYF. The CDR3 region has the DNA TGTGCCAGCTCACCACCGGGACGAGACCAAGAGACCCAGTACTTC.